These 26 T cell receptor beta chains share one sample of origin, sequenced in a study of early T cells in non-severe SARS-CoV-2 infection. Each CDR3 protein is one row after TCRdb ran MiXCR on the 5' RACE reads. The sample includes around 62,000 distinct CDR3 sequences, over 4% of them seen just once. The specimen sequenced was whole blood. Receptors originate from an adult who was a healthcare worker with PCR-confirmed SARS-CoV-2 infection or an uninfected control (not recorded which).

As concerns this clonotype: At one end the junction does not follow the germline gene, possibly because of a read error. This chain connects TRBV5-1 to TRBJ2-3, with D tentatively TRBD2 (6 bases). The V gene's germline CDR1 is SGHRS and CDR2 YFSETQ. CDR3 length equals 14 residues. The CDR3 DNA sequence: TGCACCAGCAGCTTAGGGACTAGCACAGATACGCAGTATTTT. Translated, it gives CTSSLGTSTDTQYF.

This clonotype was seen at least ten times. The rearrangement links TRBV24-1 to TRBJ2-1; no reliable D call. From germline, CDR1 is KGHDR and CDR2 SFDVKD. V was clipped by 4 bases and J by 4 bases, with 10 bases between them. This CDR3 has 14 amino acids. CDR3 region: CATSEPSRYNEQFF. For the CDR3, the DNA is TGTGCCACCAGTGAACCCTCAAGATACAATGAGCAGTTCTTC.

This clonotype has more than one count but fewer than ten. This chain uses TRBV6-6 with TRBJ2-5; TRBD2 matches at 16 bases. The germline V gene encodes CDR1 MNHNY and CDR2 SVGAGI (reference sequence). This CDR3 is 17 amino acids long. V was pared by 4 bases and J by 7 bases, with 9 bases of the junction left unmatched. DNA for the CDR3: TGTGCCAGCAGTTCACCCGGGACTAGCGGGGGGGGAGCGACCCAGTACTTC. This codes for CASSSPGTSGGGATQYF.

About this clonotype itself: It may be a read error: a sequence one base away is much more abundant. The chain joins TRBV6-2 or TRBV6-3 to TRBJ2-1; 11 bases agree with TRBD2. The CDR3 loop spans 12 amino acids. The V gene's germline CDR1 is MNHEY and CDR2 SVGEGT. CDR3 loop: CASSVLAGELYF. The CDR3, as DNA: TGTGCCAGCAGTGTACTAGCGGGAGAACTGTACTTC.

This clonotype has ten or more counts. CDR3 DNA: TGCAGTGCTAGGGCGACTAGCGGGGTAAATGAGCAGTTCTTC. Protein: CSARATSGVNEQFF. The chain is built from TRBV20-1 and TRBJ2-1; 11 bases map to TRBD2. The germline CDR1 and CDR2 sequences are DFQATT and SNEGSKA (reference sequence). Losses at the gene ends were 3 bases for V and 7 bases for J; bases not matched to a gene: 5. The CDR3 extends over 14 amino acids.

This clonotype appeared many times. V is TRBV5-1 and J is TRBJ2-4; possible D gene TRBD2, 6 bases. V was clipped by 3 bases and J by 15 bases, with 22 bases between them. Germline V gene data show CDR1 as SGHRS and CDR2 as YFSETQ. This CDR3 has 14 amino acids. The CDR3: CASSSFQTGDFPYF. The CDR3 region has the DNA TGCGCCAGCAGCTCGTTCCAGACCGGGGACTTCCCGTACTTC. Complete variable domain (other parts from reference TRBV5-1 and TRBJ2-4): KAGVTQTPRYLIKTRGQQVTLSCSPISGHRSVSWYQQTPGQGLQFLFEYFSETQRNKGNFPGRFSGRQFSNSRSEMNVSTLELGDSALYLCASSSFQTGDFPYFGAGTRLSVL.

This clonotype came up a few times. The V and J genes are TRBV5-1 and TRBJ2-7; 10 bases fit TRBD1. The V gene's germline CDR1 is SGHRS and CDR2 YFSETQ. This CDR3 has 16 amino acids. V dropped 4 bases and J dropped 5; count of bases not matched to a gene: 12. The CDR3 nucleotides read TGCGCCAGCAGCCTATCACCGGGACAGGGGTCTGACGAGCAGTACTTC. Amino acid sequence: CASSLSPGQGSDEQYF. Combining the CDR3 with reference TRBV5-1 and TRBJ2-7 gives the whole variable domain KAGVTQTPRYLIKTRGQQVTLSCSPISGHRSVSWYQQTPGQGLQFLFEYFSETQRNKGNFPGRFSGRQFSNSRSEMNVSTLELGDSALYLCASSLSPGQGSDEQYFGPGTRLTVT.

The table lists this clonotype with many counts. The chain couples TRBV20-1 to TRBJ1-2; TRBD1 might be the D (5 bases). CDR3 length equals 14 residues. From germline, CDR1 is DFQATT and CDR2 SNEGSKA (reference sequence). V was shortened by 5 bases and J by 3 bases, with 16 bases between the two germline ends. CDR3 in DNA: TGCAGTGCTGAGCCCCCCGGGACGGACTATGGCTACACCTTC. Its protein product is CSAEPPGTDYGYTF.

This clonotype was recorded at least ten times. The chain has TRBV12-3 or TRBV12-4 and TRBJ2-7; no definite D call. The germline V and J ends were trimmed by 2 bases and 4 bases, with 18 bases remaining between them. The CDR3 spans 16 residues. The CDR3, as DNA: TGTGCCAGCAGTTTATATCTTGGCGTCTCCATTTACGAGCAGTACTTC. Its translation: CASSLYLGVSIYEQYF.

This clonotype was found many times. The chain joins TRBV4-1 to TRBJ2-3, with 7 positions matching TRBD2. Germline values: CDR1 MGHRA, CDR2 YSYEKL. The ends lost 0 bases at V and 4 bases at J; junction bases unmatched: 10. The CDR3 length is 17 residues. The CDR3 reads CASSQENPAGWPDTQYF. DNA of the CDR3: TGCGCCAGCAGCCAAGAGAATCCAGCGGGATGGCCAGATACGCAGTATTTT.

The chain employs TRBV2 and TRBJ1-2, with D perhaps TRBD1 (6 bases). V was trimmed by 6 bases and J by 1 base, leaving 12 bases between them. Germline values: CDR1 SNHLY, CDR2 FYNNEI. The CDR3 is 14 residues long. The CDR3 nucleotides are TGTGCCAGCAGGGGACAAGGACTTAACTATGGCTACACCTTC. The encoded protein is CASRGQGLNYGYTF.

This clonotype was found many times. The chain uses TRBV3-1 and TRBJ2-7; 15 bases are shared with TRBD2. The CDR3 is made up of 16 amino acids. The germline V gene has CDR1 LGHDT and CDR2 YNNKEL (reference sequence). Trimming took 5 bases from V and 5 from J; bases not matched to a gene: 7. In DNA form, the CDR3 reads TGTGCCAGCAGCTCCCGGACTAGCGGGAGGGTCCACGAGCAGTACTTC. It encodes CASSSRTSGRVHEQYF.

The J gene is TRBJ2-6, the V gene TRBV6-5; no definite D call. The CDR3 has 15 residues. The ends were cut back, 7 bases at V and 1 base at J, with 11 bases in the middle. The germline CDR1 and CDR2 sequences are MNHEY and SVGAGI. This chain's CDR3 is CASIWSWSGANVLTF. CDR3 coding DNA: TGTGCCAGCATCTGGTCCTGGTCTGGGGCCAACGTCCTGACTTTC.

The J gene is TRBJ2-3, the V gene TRBV7-9; 9 bases match TRBD1. This CDR3 spans 15 amino acids. Germline V gives CDR1 SEHNR, CDR2 FQNEAQ (reference sequence). V dropped 7 bases and J dropped 2; count of bases not matched to a gene: 7. The CDR3 sequence is CASINRDRDTDTQYF. The CDR3 DNA sequence: TGTGCCAGCATTAACCGGGACAGGGACACAGATACGCAGTATTTT. The variable domain in full, with the rest retrieved from reference TRBV7-9 and TRBJ2-3, is DTGVSQNPRHKITKRGQNVTFRCDPISEHNRLYWYRQTLGQGPEFLTYFQNEAQLEKSRLLSDRFSAERPKGSFSTLEIQRTEQGDSAMYLCASINRDRDTDTQYFGPGTRLTVL.

J is TRBJ2-7 and V is TRBV20-1; D unclear. V lost 0 bases and J 4 bases, leaving 7 bases between the germline ends. Germline-derived CDR1 and CDR2 are DFQATT and SNEGSKA (reference sequence). The CDR3 totals 12 residues. As DNA, the CDR3 is TGCAGTGCTAGAGATCCGAGTTACGAGCAGTACTTC. This encodes CSARDPSYEQYF.

This clonotype was detected ten times or more. The CDR3 DNA is TGTGCCAGCAGCGCGAGCACAGATACGCAGTATTTT. Protein: CASSASTDTQYF. The J gene is TRBJ2-3, the V gene TRBV5-4; D uncertain. Trimming shortened V by 4 bases and J by 0 bases, and 3 bases separated the two germline ends. The V gene's germline CDR1 is SGHNT and CDR2 YYREEE (reference sequence). CDR3 length: 12 amino acids.

This clonotype has a count of ten or more. V is TRBV11-2 and J is TRBJ1-1; D not certain. The CDR3 consists of 13 residues. Germline V gives CDR1 SGHAT, CDR2 FQNNGV. V lost 4 bases and J 4 bases, leaving 10 bases between the germline ends. CDR3 nucleotides: TGTGCCAGCAGCTACGAGTTGGGCACTGAAGCTTTCTTT. It translates to CASSYELGTEAFF.

This clonotype occurred a few times. This may be a read error: a much more frequent sequence differs by one nucleotide. The chain links TRBV29-1 to TRBJ1-2, with D unresolved. V lost 3 bases and J lost 5, with 7 bases in between. The CDR3 spans 11 residues. Germline V gene data show CDR1 as SQVTM and CDR2 as ANQGSEA. The CDR3 coding sequence is TGCAGCGTTGACGTTAAATATGGCTACACCTTC. This gives the protein CSVDVKYGYTF. Looking up the rest from reference TRBV29-1 and TRBJ1-2 gives the full variable domain: SAVISQKPSRDICQRGTSLTIQCQVDSQVTMMFWYRQQPGQSLTLIATANQGSEATYESGFVIDKFPISRPNLTFSTLTVSNMSPEDSSIYLCSVDVKYGYTFGSGTRLTVV.

This clonotype was counted many times. V usage is TRBV7-9 and J usage is TRBJ1-1; tentatively, D is TRBD1 (5 bases). The CDR3 has 14 residues. Germline CDR1 SEHNR, CDR2 FQNEAQ (reference sequence). The V gene lost 0 bases and the J gene lost 1 base, with 6 bases spanning the gap. The chain's CDR3 is CASSLATGNTEAFF. CDR3 DNA: TGTGCCAGCAGCTTAGCAACAGGGAACACTGAAGCTTTCTTT.

Ten or more counts support this clonotype. The chain couples TRBV30 to TRBJ2-1, with a weak D call TRBD1 (6 bases). Germline V gene lookup returns CDR1 GTSNPN and CDR2 SVGIG (reference sequence). CDR3 length: 14 residues. The V end lost 3 bases, the J end lost 5 bases, and 14 bases lay between the germline ends. This chain's CDR3 is CAWSTAGTNNEQFF. The CDR3, as DNA: TGTGCCTGGAGCACCGCCGGGACAAACAATGAGCAGTTCTTC.

This clonotype was found a few times. The chain employs TRBV10-3 and TRBJ2-7, with no clear D. There are 12 residues in the CDR3. V lost 2 bases to trimming and J lost 10 bases, with 12 bases between them. Germline V lookup: CDR1 ENHRY, CDR2 SYGVKD. The CDR3 region has the DNA TGTGCCATCAGTGAGCCGAATAGTATCCAGTACTTC. It codes for CAISEPNSIQYF.

Ten or more counts support this clonotype. The chain has TRBV19 and TRBJ2-7; D ambiguous. CDR3 length: 15 residues. Trimming cost V 3 bases and J 3 bases, with 15 bases left between them. CDR1 and CDR2 from the germline V gene are LNHDA and SQIVND (reference sequence). CDR3 in amino acids: CASSIGTFLGYEQYF. The CDR3 nucleotides are TGTGCCAGTAGTATCGGAACTTTTTTAGGCTACGAGCAGTACTTC. Looking up the rest from reference TRBV19 and TRBJ2-7 gives the full variable domain: DGGITQSPKYLFRKEGQNVTLSCEQNLNHDAMYWYRQDPGQGLRLIYYSQIVNDFQKGDIAEGYSVSREKKESFPLTVTSAQKNPTAFYLCASSIGTFLGYEQYFGPGTRLTVT.

This clonotype occurred many times. This chain uses TRBV20-1 with TRBJ2-7; 10 positions match TRBD2. CDR1 is DFQATT, CDR2 SNEGSKA, per germline (reference sequence). This CDR3 contains 15 residues. Trimming cost V 5 bases and J 9 bases; bases outside gene matches: 16. The CDR3 DNA is TGCAGTGCTCCCGACGGAGCGGGAGGGCCCCATGCGCAGTACTTC. Protein: CSAPDGAGGPHAQYF.

The J gene is TRBJ2-3, the V gene TRBV7-2; 8 bases map to TRBD2. CDR3 length: 15 amino acids. CDR1 is SGHTA, CDR2 FQGNSA, per germline. The J segment lost 6 bases and the V segment lost 1 base, leaving 6 bases of the junction unmatched. CDR3 sequence reads: CASSLGGLDSDTQYF. The DNA of the CDR3 is TGTGCCAGCAGCTTAGGGGGACTAGACTCGGATACGCAGTATTTT.

This clonotype appeared many times. The chain links TRBV7-3 to TRBJ1-1; 9 bases are shared with TRBD1. J lost 4 bases, V lost 5 bases, and 17 bases had no gene match. Looked up from germline, CDR1 is SGHTA and CDR2 is FQGTGA. CDR3 length: 18 residues. The CDR3 reads CASSPSWDRVSGGTEAFF. The CDR3 coding sequence is TGTGCCAGCAGCCCCAGTTGGGACAGGGTTTCAGGGGGCACTGAAGCTTTCTTT.

This clonotype was detected many times. The genes are TRBV9 and TRBJ2-2; the D gene is possibly TRBD1 (5 bases). The germline V and J ends were trimmed by 4 bases and 4 bases, with 14 bases remaining between them. This CDR3 comprises 15 residues. From germline, CDR1 is SGDLS and CDR2 YYNGEE. The CDR3 bases are TGTGCCAGCAGCTCGAGCGAGACAGCCACCGGGGAGCTGTTTTTT. Amino acids: CASSSSETATGELFF.